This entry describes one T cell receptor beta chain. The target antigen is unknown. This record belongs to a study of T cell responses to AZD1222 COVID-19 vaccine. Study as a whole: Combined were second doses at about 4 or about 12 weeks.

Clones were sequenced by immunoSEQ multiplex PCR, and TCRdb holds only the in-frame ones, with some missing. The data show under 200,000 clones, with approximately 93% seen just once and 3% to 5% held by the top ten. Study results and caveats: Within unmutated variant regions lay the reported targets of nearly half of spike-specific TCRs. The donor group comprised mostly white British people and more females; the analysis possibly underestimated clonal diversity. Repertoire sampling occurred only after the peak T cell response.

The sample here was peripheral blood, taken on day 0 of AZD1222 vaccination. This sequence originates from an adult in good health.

CDR3 sequence reads: CASSKILEGYEQYF. CDR3 bases: TGTGCCAGCAGTAAGATCCTCGAGGGGTACGAGCAGTACTTC. This sequence joins TRBV6-5 and TRBJ2-7; D assignment may be TRBD1 or TRBD2 (5 bases each). The CDR3 is 14 residues long. Trimming shortened V by 5 bases and J by 4 bases, and 15 bases separated the two germline ends. Germline CDR1 MNHEY, CDR2 SVGAGI.